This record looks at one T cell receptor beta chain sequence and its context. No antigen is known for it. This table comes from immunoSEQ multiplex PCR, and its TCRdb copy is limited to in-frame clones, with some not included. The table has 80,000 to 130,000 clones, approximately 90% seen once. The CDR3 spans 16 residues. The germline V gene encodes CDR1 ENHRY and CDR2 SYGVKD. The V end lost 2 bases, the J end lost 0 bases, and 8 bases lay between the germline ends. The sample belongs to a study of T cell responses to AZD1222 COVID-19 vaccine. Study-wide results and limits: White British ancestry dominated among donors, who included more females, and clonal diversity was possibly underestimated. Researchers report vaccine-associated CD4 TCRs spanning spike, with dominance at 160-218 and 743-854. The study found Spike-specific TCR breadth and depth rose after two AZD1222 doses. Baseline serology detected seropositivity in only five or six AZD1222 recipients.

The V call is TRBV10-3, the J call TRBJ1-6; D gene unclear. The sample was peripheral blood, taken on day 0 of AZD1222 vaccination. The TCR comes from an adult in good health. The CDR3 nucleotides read TGTGCCATCAGTGAGCGGGAGAGCTCCTATAATTCACCCCTCCACTTT. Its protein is CAISERESSYNSPLHF.